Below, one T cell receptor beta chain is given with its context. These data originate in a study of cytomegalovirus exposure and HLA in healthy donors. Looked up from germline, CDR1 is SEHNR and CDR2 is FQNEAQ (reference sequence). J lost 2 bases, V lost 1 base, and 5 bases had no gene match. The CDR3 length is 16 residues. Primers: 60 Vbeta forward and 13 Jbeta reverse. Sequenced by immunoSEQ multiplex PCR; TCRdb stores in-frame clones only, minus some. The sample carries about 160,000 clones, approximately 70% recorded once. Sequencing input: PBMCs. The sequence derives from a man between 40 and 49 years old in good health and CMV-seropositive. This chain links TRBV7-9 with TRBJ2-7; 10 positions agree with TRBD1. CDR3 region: CASSLEGTGATYEQYF. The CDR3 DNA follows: TGTGCCAGCAGCTTAGAGGGGACAGGGGCTACCTACGAGCAGTACTTC.